These T cell receptor beta chains were read from a single sample in a study of cytomegalovirus exposure and HLA in healthy donors. This table comes from immunoSEQ multiplex PCR, and its TCRdb copy is limited to in-frame clones, with some not included. The sample shows roughly 63,000 clones, 65% to 75% of them seen only once. Sequencing was performed on PBMCs. The source is a man aged 50 to 59 in good health and CMV-seropositive. CDR3s include the opening cysteine and the closing phenylalanine or tryptophan. The order of the fields is J gene, D gene, V gene, clone size, CDR3 protein, CDR3 DNA. The D gene is left open where the match is weak. Clone size is stated in some rows and not others, as once, few, many or a class when expanded.

J gene: TRBJ1-1
D gene: TRBD1
V gene: TRBV5-6
clone size: .
CDR3 protein: CASSLYRDRGPGTEAFF
CDR3 DNA: TGTGCCAGCAGCTTGTATCGGGACAGGGGGCCGGGCACTGAAGCTTTCTTT

J gene: TRBJ2-7
D gene: TRBD1
V gene: TRBV27
clone size: few
CDR3 protein: CASSAPGQGVDEQYF
CDR3 DNA: TGTGCCAGCAGTGCCCCGGGACAGGGCGTTGACGAGCAGTACTTC

J gene: TRBJ2-7
D gene: .
V gene: TRBV27
clone size: .
CDR3 protein: CASSLSYFYEQYF
CDR3 DNA: TGTGCCAGCAGTTTAAGTTACTTCTACGAGCAGTACTTC

J gene: TRBJ1-2
D gene: .
V gene: TRBV4-3
clone size: .
CDR3 protein: CASSRGIGTPGYTF
CDR3 DNA: TGCGCCAGCAGCCGAGGGATCGGAACGCCCGGCTACACCTTC

J gene: TRBJ2-7
D gene: TRBD1
V gene: TRBV5-1
clone size: .
CDR3 protein: CASSTSGTGGLEQYF
CDR3 DNA: TGCGCCAGCAGTACATCCGGGACAGGGGGCTTGGAGCAGTACTTC

J gene: TRBJ1-4
D gene: .
V gene: TRBV7-9
clone size: .
CDR3 protein: CASSPTGFEKLFF
CDR3 DNA: TGTGCCAGCAGCCCCACAGGGTTCGAAAAACTGTTTTTT

J gene: TRBJ2-2
D gene: TRBD2
V gene: TRBV30
clone size: .
CDR3 protein: CAFLKRGAGELFF
CDR3 DNA: TGTGCCTTCCTGAAGCGGGGGGCCGGGGAGCTGTTTTTT

J gene: TRBJ1-4
D gene: .
V gene: TRBV7-2
clone size: .
CDR3 protein: CASSPNWPGGEKLFF
CDR3 DNA: TGTGCCAGCAGCCCAAACTGGCCCGGAGGGGAAAAACTGTTTTTT

J gene: TRBJ2-5
D gene: .
V gene: TRBV11-1
clone size: few
CDR3 protein: CASSLRFARTQETQYF
CDR3 DNA: TGTGCCAGCAGCTTGCGTTTTGCCAGGACACAAGAGACCCAGTACTTC

J gene: TRBJ1-5
D gene: .
V gene: TRBV27
clone size: .
CDR3 protein: CASCGVFPPNQPQHF
CDR3 DNA: TGTGCCAGCTGTGGAGTGTTTCCACCTAATCAGCCCCAGCATTTT

J gene: TRBJ2-7
D gene: .
V gene: TRBV11-3
clone size: .
CDR3 protein: CASSLRDSGYEQYF
CDR3 DNA: TGTGCCAGCAGCTTAAGGGATAGCGGCTACGAGCAGTACTTC

J gene: TRBJ2-6
D gene: .
V gene: TRBV27
clone size: .
CDR3 protein: CASSHSSGANVLTF
CDR3 DNA: TGTGCCAGCAGTCATAGCTCTGGGGCCAACGTCCTGACTTTC

J gene: TRBJ1-6
D gene: .
V gene: TRBV6-5
clone size: .
CDR3 protein: CASREFLLGNSPLHF
CDR3 DNA: TGTGCCAGCAGAGAATTCCTCCTGGGCAATTCACCCCTCCACTTT

J gene: TRBJ2-1
D gene: .
V gene: TRBV6-5
clone size: few
CDR3 protein: CASRRGLSYNEQFF
CDR3 DNA: TGTGCCAGCAGGAGGGGGTTGTCCTACAATGAGCAGTTCTTC

J gene: TRBJ2-3
D gene: .
V gene: TRBV18
clone size: few
CDR3 protein: CASSQKRTESSTDTQYF
CDR3 DNA: TGTGCCAGCTCACAGAAACGGACAGAGAGTAGCACAGATACGCAGTATTTT

J gene: TRBJ2-7
D gene: TRBD1
V gene: TRBV9
clone size: .
CDR3 protein: CASSVDPSIGQGSAYEQYF
CDR3 DNA: TGTGCCAGCAGCGTAGACCCCTCCATCGGACAGGGGTCGGCCTACGAGCAGTACTTC

J gene: TRBJ1-5
D gene: .
V gene: TRBV2
clone size: few
CDR3 protein: CASSRRSRNQPQHF
CDR3 DNA: TGTGCCAGCAGTCGCCGATCCAGAAATCAGCCCCAGCATTTT

J gene: TRBJ1-2
D gene: .
V gene: TRBV19
clone size: .
CDR3 protein: CASSSLGRGNGYTF
CDR3 DNA: TGTGCCAGTAGTTCCTTGGGCAGGGGAAATGGCTACACCTTC

J gene: TRBJ1-2
D gene: .
V gene: TRBV2
clone size: .
CDR3 protein: CASRSGTNYGYTF
CDR3 DNA: TGTGCCAGCAGGTCGGGAACTAACTATGGCTACACCTTC

J gene: TRBJ2-7
D gene: TRBD2
V gene: TRBV9
clone size: few
CDR3 protein: CASSVGTSGSYEQYF
CDR3 DNA: TGTGCCAGCAGCGTAGGAACTAGCGGGAGCTACGAGCAGTACTTC

J gene: TRBJ1-1
D gene: .
V gene: TRBV5-4
clone size: .
CDR3 protein: CASSLAAGKAEAFF
CDR3 DNA: TGTGCCAGCAGCTTGGCCGCAGGAAAAGCTGAAGCTTTCTTT

J gene: TRBJ1-6
D gene: .
V gene: TRBV5-4
clone size: .
CDR3 protein: CASSGAGQLNSPLHF
CDR3 DNA: TGTGCCAGCAGCGGGGCTGGACAGTTAAATTCACCCCTCCACTTT

J gene: TRBJ1-1
D gene: .
V gene: TRBV28
clone size: .
CDR3 protein: CASSFEVTNTEAFF
CDR3 DNA: TGTGCCAGCAGTTTCGAGGTGACGAACACTGAAGCTTTCTTT

J gene: TRBJ1-2
D gene: .
V gene: TRBV11-2
clone size: few
CDR3 protein: CASSLDFAGFYGYTF
CDR3 DNA: TGTGCCAGCAGCTTAGATTTTGCGGGGTTCTATGGCTACACCTTC

J gene: TRBJ1-2
D gene: .
V gene: TRBV5-4
clone size: .
CDR3 protein: CASSLQGLGGYTF
CDR3 DNA: TGTGCCAGCAGCTTACAGGGTCTCGGTGGCTACACCTTC

J gene: TRBJ1-2
D gene: .
V gene: TRBV5-1
clone size: few
CDR3 protein: CASSLGSQGVYGYTF
CDR3 DNA: TGCGCCAGCAGCTTGGGGAGTCAGGGCGTCTATGGCTACACCTTC

J gene: TRBJ2-7
D gene: .
V gene: TRBV10-3
clone size: .
CDR3 protein: CAIKDRGSYEQYF
CDR3 DNA: TGTGCCATCAAGGACCGGGGCTCCTACGAGCAGTACTTC

J gene: TRBJ2-3
D gene: TRBD2
V gene: TRBV11-3
clone size: .
CDR3 protein: CASSPGLAGAGDTQYF
CDR3 DNA: TGTGCCAGCAGCCCGGGACTAGCGGGGGCCGGAGATACGCAGTATTTT

J gene: TRBJ2-1
D gene: TRBD2
V gene: TRBV28
clone size: few
CDR3 protein: CASTSSGTASSYNEQFF
CDR3 DNA: TGTGCCAGCACATCAAGCGGGACCGCAAGCTCCTACAATGAGCAGTTCTTC

J gene: TRBJ2-2
D gene: .
V gene: TRBV6-6
clone size: .
CDR3 protein: CASSYRQGFSTGELFF
CDR3 DNA: TGTGCCAGCAGTTACCGTCAGGGCTTTTCCACCGGGGAGCTGTTTTTT

J gene: TRBJ1-4
D gene: .
V gene: TRBV30
clone size: .
CDR3 protein: CAWSVAGGRPNEKLFF
CDR3 DNA: TGTGCCTGGAGTGTCGCGGGGGGCCGACCTAATGAAAAACTGTTTTTT

J gene: TRBJ1-5
D gene: TRBD1
V gene: TRBV30
clone size: .
CDR3 protein: CAWSVHPPAQAGGRPQHF
CDR3 DNA: TGTGCCTGGAGTGTACACCCCCCAGCCCAGGCAGGGGGGAGGCCTCAGCATTTT

J gene: TRBJ1-1
D gene: .
V gene: TRBV12-5
clone size: .
CDR3 protein: CASGLQGNTEAFF
CDR3 DNA: TGTGCTAGTGGTTTACAGGGGAACACTGAAGCTTTCTTT

J gene: TRBJ1-2
D gene: TRBD1
V gene: TRBV5-1
clone size: .
CDR3 protein: CASSLAATGSYGYTF
CDR3 DNA: TGCGCCAGCAGCCTAGCCGCGACAGGGTCCTATGGCTACACCTTC

J gene: TRBJ1-2
D gene: .
V gene: TRBV7-2
clone size: once
CDR3 protein: CASSLGAGLNYGYTF
CDR3 DNA: TGTGCCAGCAGCTTAGGGGCAGGTCTTAACTATGGCTACACCTTC

J gene: TRBJ2-7
D gene: .
V gene: TRBV23-1
clone size: .
CDR3 protein: CASSQFCRGKGVSYEQYF
CDR3 DNA: TGCGCCAGCAGTCAATTCTGTCGTGGGAAGGGGGTTTCCTACGAGCAGTACTTC

J gene: TRBJ1-1
D gene: .
V gene: TRBV25-1
clone size: .
CDR3 protein: CASSRGFSTEAFF
CDR3 DNA: TGTGCCAGCAGTCGGGGGTTTAGCACTGAAGCTTTCTTT

J gene: TRBJ2-3
D gene: TRBD1
V gene: TRBV11-2
clone size: .
CDR3 protein: CASSPGTVTDTQYF
CDR3 DNA: TGTGCCAGCAGCCCCGGGACAGTCACAGATACGCAGTATTTT